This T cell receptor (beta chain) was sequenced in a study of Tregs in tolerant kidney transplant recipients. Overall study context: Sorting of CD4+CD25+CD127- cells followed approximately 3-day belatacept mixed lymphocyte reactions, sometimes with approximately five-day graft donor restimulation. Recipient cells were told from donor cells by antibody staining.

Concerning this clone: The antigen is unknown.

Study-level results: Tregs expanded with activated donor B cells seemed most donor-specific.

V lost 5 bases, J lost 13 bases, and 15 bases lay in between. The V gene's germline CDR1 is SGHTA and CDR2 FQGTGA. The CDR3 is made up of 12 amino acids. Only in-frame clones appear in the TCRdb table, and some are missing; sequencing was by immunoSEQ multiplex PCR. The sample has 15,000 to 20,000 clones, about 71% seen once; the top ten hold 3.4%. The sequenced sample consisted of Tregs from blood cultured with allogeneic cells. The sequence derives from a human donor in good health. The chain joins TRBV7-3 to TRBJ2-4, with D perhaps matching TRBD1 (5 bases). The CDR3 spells CASSRSTGPQYF. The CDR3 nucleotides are TGTGCCAGCAGCAGATCCACAGGCCCGCAGTACTTC.